This T cell receptor (beta chain) emerged from a study of blood T cell repertoires in COVID-19. Study-level background: Samples taken during acute and convalescent COVID-19 were collected in the United States, Italy and Spain. The analysed material was cDNA or gDNA that came from T cells, B-cell-depleted T cells, or PBMCs.

Looked up from germline, CDR1 is SGHTA and CDR2 is FQGNSA. With 5 bases clipped from V and 2 bases from J, the junction kept 6 bases outside the gene matches. This CDR3 is built from 15 residues. This clone was observed a handful of times. Clones were sequenced by immunoSEQ multiplex PCR, and TCRdb holds only the in-frame ones, with some missing. Of roughly 150,000 clones in the sample, around 87% were seen once. The receptor's source is a man older than 75 with acute or convalescent COVID-19. Sequenced sample: peripheral blood. V usage is TRBV7-2 and J usage is TRBJ2-7; TRBD1 agrees at 10 bases. DNA of the CDR3: TGTGCCAGCAGCCACCGGGACAGGGGCGCCTACGAGCAGTACTTC. It codes for CASSHRDRGAYEQYF.